This T cell receptor (beta chain) was identified in a study of T cell responses to AZD1222 COVID-19 vaccine. From germline, CDR1 is LNHDA and CDR2 SQIVND (reference sequence). The CDR3 spans 15 residues. The J segment lost 6 bases and the V segment lost 2 bases, leaving 4 bases of the junction unmatched. Libraries were prepared by immunoSEQ multiplex PCR; TCRdb keeps only in-frame clonotypes and omits some of them. Of some 150,000 clones listed, 85% to 95% are singletons. The sequenced sample was peripheral blood, obtained 28 days after the second AZD1222 dose. The chain employs TRBV19 and TRBJ2-3; 11 nucleotides align to TRBD2. The TCR originated in an adult who received the AZD1222 COVID-19 vaccine. The CDR3 region has the DNA TGTGCCAGTAGTATACTAGCGGGAGGTGGTGATACGCAGTATTTT. Residues: CASSILAGGGDTQYF.